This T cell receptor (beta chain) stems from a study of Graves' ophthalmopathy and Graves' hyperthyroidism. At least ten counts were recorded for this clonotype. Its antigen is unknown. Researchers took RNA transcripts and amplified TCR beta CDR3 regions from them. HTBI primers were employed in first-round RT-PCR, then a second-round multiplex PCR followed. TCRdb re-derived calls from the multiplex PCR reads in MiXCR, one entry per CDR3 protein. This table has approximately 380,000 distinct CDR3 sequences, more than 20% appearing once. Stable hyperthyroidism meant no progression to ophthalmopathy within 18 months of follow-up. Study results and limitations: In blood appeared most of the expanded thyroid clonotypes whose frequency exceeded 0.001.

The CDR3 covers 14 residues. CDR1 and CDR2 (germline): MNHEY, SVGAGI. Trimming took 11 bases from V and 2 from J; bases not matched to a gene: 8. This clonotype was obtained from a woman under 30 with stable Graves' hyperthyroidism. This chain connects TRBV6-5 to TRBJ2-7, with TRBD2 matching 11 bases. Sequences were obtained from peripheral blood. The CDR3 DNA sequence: TGTGCCGGGACAACTAGCGGGAGTCCCTACGAGCAGTACTTC. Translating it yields CAGTTSGSPYEQYF.